This TCR beta chain was recorded in a study of glioma-infiltrating T cells after dendritic cell vaccination. Study summary: At biweekly intervals, patients got three intradermal dendritic cell vaccine injections.

Concerning this clone: Other nucleotide sequences in the sample specify the same CDR3.

The method was immunoSEQ multiplex PCR; TCRdb's version includes in-frame clones alone and lacks a portion of them. The table shows more than 70,000 clones, with around 86% occurring only once. The time point denotes: after dendritic cell vaccination, including at tumor progression/relapse. The CDR3 extends over 15 amino acids. V dropped 3 bases and J dropped 0 bases, with 9 bases sitting between them. CDR1 is SGHTA and CDR2 is FQGNSA in the germline V gene. The sequence was obtained from a human donor with glioblastoma. The chain recombines TRBV7-2 with TRBJ2-1; perhaps TRBD1 as D (6 bases). This material consisted of blood, taken after dendritic cell vaccination. CDR3 in amino acids: CASSLTGDSYNEQFF. The CDR3 DNA reads as TGTGCCAGCAGCTTGACAGGCGACTCCTACAATGAGCAGTTCTTC.